This entry features one T cell receptor beta chain sequence. These data come from a study of blood T cell repertoires in COVID-19. For the study at large: Spain, Italy and the United States supplied samples that represented acute and convalescent COVID-19. Sample material is recorded as cDNA or gDNA derived from T cells, B-cell-depleted T cells, or PBMCs.

Under the authors' procedure: Scientists estimated how many nucleated cells there were by amplifying reference gene primers. Sequencing was performed with immunoSEQ multiplex PCR; in TCRdb, only in-frame clones are kept and a portion is missing. Clone size and V and J calls were adopted from that table, with D and trimming inferred from the DNA. The sample yields more than 250,000 clones, 86% seen once. Germline assignment: CDR1 SGDLS and CDR2 YYNGEE. Unmatched junction bases numbered 10, after V lost 4 bases and J lost 5 bases. This CDR3 is built from 15 residues. This TCR was sampled from a man between 18 and 29 years old with active or convalescent COVID-19. Sequenced: peripheral blood. The chain employs TRBV9 and TRBJ2-5; 8 nucleotides align to TRBD1. The CDR3 bases are TGTGCCAGCAGCCCCAGACAGGGGTATCATGAGACCCAGTACTTC. Encoded protein: CASSPRQGYHETQYF.